This T cell receptor (beta chain) was retrieved from a study of low-dose radiotherapy and immunotherapy resistance in tumors. Study as a whole: Aspirin was administered orally at 300 mg daily for four cycles, commencing on cycle 1 day 1.

Trimming cost V 5 bases and J 5 bases, with 13 bases left between them. The CDR3 is made up of 14 amino acids. CDR1 MNHEY and CDR2 SVGEGT come from the germline V gene. Many counts were recorded for this clonotype. TRAV- and TRBV-specific primers, spanning alpha and beta chains, primed first-strand cDNA. Amplification, which lasted 20 to 25 PCR cycles, used a constant-region primer and V-primer adapter to amplify TCRs. MiXCR was run by TCRdb on the reads, yielding one entry per CDR3 protein. The sample carries under 70,000 distinct CDR3 sequences, under 30% recorded once. The time point: before trial treatment. Donors were given nivolumab, ipilimumab, aspirin, low-dose cyclophosphamide and low-dose radiotherapy.

The specimen comprised PBMCs, sampled before treatment. J is TRBJ2-1 and V is TRBV6-2 or TRBV6-3, with a possible D match to TRBD1 (6 bases). The receptor was derived from a male donor with prostate cancer. DNA of the CDR3: TGTGCCAGCAGTCGGACAGCGCAAAACAATGAGCAGTTCTTC. Protein sequence: CASSRTAQNNEQFF.